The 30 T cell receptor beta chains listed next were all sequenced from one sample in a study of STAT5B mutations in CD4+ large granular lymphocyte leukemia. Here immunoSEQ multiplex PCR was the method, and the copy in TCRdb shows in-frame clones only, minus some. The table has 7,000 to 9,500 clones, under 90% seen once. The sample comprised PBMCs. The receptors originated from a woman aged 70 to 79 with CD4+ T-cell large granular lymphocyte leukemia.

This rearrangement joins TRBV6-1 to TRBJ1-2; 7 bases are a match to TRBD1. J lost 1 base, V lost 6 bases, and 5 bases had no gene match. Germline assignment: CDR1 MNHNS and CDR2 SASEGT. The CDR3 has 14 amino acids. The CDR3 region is CASSATGNNYGYTF. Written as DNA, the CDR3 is TGTGCCAGCAGCGCGACAGGGAATAACTATGGCTACACCTTC.

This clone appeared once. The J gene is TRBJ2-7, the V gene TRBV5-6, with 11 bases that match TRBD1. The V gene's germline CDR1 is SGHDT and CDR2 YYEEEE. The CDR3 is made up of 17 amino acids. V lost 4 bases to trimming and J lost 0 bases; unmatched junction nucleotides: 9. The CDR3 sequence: CASSPGTGGRSSYEQYF. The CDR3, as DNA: TGTGCCAGCAGCCCGGGGACAGGGGGACGAAGCTCCTACGAGCAGTACTTC.

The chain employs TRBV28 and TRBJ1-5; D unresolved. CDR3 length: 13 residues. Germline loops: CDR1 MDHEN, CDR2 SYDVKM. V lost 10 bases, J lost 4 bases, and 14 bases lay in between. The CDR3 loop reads CAIGGSGNQPQHF. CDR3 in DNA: TGTGCCATCGGCGGCAGTGGTAATCAGCCCCAGCATTTT.

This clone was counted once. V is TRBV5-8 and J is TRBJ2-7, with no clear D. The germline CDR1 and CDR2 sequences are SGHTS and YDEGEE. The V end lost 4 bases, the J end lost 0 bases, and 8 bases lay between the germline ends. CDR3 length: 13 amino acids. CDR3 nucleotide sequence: TGTGCCAGCAGCCCCTTTACCTCCTACGAGCAGTACTTC. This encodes CASSPFTSYEQYF.

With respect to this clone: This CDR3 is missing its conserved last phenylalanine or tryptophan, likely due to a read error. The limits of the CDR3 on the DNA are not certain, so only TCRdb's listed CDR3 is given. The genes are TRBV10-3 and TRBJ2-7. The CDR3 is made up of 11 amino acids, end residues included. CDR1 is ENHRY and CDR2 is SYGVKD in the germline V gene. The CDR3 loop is CASSSGPSLVA.

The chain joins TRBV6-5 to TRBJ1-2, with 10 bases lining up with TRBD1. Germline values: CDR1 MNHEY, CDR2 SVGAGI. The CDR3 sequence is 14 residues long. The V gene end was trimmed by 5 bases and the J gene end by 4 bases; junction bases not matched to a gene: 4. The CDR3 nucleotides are TGTGCCAGCAGTCCGGGACAGGGGACCTATGGCTACACCTTC. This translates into CASSPGQGTYGYTF.

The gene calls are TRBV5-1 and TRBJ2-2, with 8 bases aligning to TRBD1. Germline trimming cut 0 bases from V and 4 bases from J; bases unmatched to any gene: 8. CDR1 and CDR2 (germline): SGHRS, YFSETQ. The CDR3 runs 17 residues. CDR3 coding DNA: TGCGCCAGCAGCTTGGCCTGGCAGGGGGCGGGCACCGGGGAGCTGTTTTTT. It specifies CASSLAWQGAGTGELFF.

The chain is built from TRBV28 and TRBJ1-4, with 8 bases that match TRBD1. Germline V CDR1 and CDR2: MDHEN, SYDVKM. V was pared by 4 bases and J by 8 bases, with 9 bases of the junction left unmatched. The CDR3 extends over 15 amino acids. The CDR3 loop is CASSSPGGEGEKLFF. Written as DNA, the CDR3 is TGTGCCAGCAGTTCCCCAGGGGGCGAAGGGGAAAAACTGTTTTTT. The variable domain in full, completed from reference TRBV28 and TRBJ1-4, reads DVKVTQSSRYLVKRTGEKVFLECVQDMDHENMFWYRQDPGLGLRLIYFSYDVKMKEKGDIPEGYSVSREKKERFSLILESASTNQTSMYLCASSSPGGEGEKLFFGSGTQLSVL.

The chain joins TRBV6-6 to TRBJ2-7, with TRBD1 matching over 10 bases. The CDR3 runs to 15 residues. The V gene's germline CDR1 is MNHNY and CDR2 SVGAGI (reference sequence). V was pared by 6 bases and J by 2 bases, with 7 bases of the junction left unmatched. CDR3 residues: CASSRQDRGPYEQYF. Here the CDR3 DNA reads TGTGCCAGCAGCCGCCAAGACAGGGGGCCCTACGAGCAGTACTTC.

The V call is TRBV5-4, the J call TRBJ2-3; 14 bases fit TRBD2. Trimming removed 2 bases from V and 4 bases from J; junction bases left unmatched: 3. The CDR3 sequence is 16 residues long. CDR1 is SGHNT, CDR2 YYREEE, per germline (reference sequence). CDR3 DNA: TGTGCCAGCAGCTTATTGACTAGCGGGGGGGCAGATACGCAGTATTTT. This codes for CASSLLTSGGADTQYF.

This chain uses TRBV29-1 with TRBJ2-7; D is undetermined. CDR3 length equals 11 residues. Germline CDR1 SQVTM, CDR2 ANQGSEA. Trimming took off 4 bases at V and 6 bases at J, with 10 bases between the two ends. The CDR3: CSVGAVGEQYF. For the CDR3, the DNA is TGCAGCGTTGGCGCCGTTGGCGAGCAGTACTTC.

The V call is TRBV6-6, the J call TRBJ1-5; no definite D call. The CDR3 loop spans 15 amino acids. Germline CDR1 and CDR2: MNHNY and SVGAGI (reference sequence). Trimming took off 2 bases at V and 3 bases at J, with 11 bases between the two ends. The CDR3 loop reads CASSYPGHPNQPQHF. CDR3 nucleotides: TGTGCCAGCAGTTACCCTGGTCACCCCAATCAGCCCCAGCATTTT.

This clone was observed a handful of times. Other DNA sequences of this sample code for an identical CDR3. This chain's CDR3 is CASTSPNSGSYEQYF. The CDR3 DNA reads TGTGCCAGCACCTCACCAAACTCGGGCTCCTACGAGCAGTACTTC. The chain uses TRBV6-5 and TRBJ2-7; no firm D call. V lost 7 bases, J lost 0 bases, and 16 bases lay in between. This CDR3 region has 15 residues. Germline V gives CDR1 MNHEY, CDR2 SVGAGI.

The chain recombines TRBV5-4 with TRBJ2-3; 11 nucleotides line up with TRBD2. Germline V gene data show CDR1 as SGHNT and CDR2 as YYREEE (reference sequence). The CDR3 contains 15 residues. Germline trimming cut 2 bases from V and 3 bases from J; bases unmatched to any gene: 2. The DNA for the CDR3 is TGTGCCAGCAGCTTCGTAGCGGGGGGGACAGATACGCAGTATTTT. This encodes CASSFVAGGTDTQYF.

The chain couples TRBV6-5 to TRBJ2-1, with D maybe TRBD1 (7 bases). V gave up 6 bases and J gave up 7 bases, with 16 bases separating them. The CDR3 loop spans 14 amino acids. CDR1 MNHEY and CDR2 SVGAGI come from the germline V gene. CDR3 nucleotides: TGTGCCAGCAGCCGAAGGGCAGGGGGGAATGAGCAGTTCTTC. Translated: CASSRRAGGNEQFF.

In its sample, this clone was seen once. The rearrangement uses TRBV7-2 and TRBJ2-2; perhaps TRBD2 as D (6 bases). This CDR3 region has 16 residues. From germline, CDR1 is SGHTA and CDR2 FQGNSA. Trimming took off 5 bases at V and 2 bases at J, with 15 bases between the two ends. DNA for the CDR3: TGTGCCAGCAGCCCCCTGATGGGGGGTAACACCGGGGAGCTGTTTTTT. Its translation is CASSPLMGGNTGELFF.

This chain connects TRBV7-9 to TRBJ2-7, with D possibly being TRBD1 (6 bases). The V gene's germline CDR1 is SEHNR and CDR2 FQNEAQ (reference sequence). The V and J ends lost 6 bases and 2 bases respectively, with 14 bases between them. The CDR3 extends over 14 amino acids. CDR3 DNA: TGTGCCAGCAGGCCATCAGGGGACACCTACGAGCAGTACTTC. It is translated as CASRPSGDTYEQYF.

This CDR3 is CASSPGGVYGYTF. For the CDR3, the DNA is TGTGCCAGCAGTCCAGGGGGCGTGTATGGCTACACCTTC. The genes are TRBV6-5 and TRBJ1-2, with 8 bases matching TRBD1. The CDR3 spans 13 residues. Per the germline V gene, CDR1 is MNHEY and CDR2 is SVGAGI. Trimming removed 5 bases from V and 5 bases from J; junction bases left unmatched: 4.

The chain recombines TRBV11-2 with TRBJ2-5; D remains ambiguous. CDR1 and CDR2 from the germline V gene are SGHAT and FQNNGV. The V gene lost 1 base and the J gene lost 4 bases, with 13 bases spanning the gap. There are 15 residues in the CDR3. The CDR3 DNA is TGTGCCAGCAGCTTAGGTTGGCCGGCCGGAGAGACCCAGTACTTC. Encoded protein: CASSLGWPAGETQYF. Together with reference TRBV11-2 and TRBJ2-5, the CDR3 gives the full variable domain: EAGVAQSPRYKIIEKRQSVAFWCNPISGHATLYWYQQILGQGPKLLIQFQNNGVVDDSQLPKDRFSAERLKGVDSTLKIQPAKLEDSAVYLCASSLGWPAGETQYFGPGTRLLVL.

DNA of the CDR3: TGTGCCAGCAGTTACCCCGGCAGGGGCTACGAGCAGTACTTC. As protein: CASSYPGRGYEQYF. The V gene is TRBV6-5, the J gene TRBJ2-7; D may be TRBD1 (6 bases). The CDR3 covers 14 residues. Germline loops: CDR1 MNHEY, CDR2 SVGAGI. Between the trimmed V and J ends, which lost 2 bases and 3 bases, there was a span of 11 bases.

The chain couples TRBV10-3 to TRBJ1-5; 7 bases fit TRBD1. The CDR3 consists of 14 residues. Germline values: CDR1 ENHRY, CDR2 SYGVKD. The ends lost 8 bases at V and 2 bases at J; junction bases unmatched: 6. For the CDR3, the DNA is TGTGCCATCGCCGGGACAGTCGGCAATCAGCCCCAGCATTTT. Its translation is CAIAGTVGNQPQHF.

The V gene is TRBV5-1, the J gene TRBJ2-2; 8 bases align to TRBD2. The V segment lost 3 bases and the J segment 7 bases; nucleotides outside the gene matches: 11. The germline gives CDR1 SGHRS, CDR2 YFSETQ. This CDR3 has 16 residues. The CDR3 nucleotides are TGCGCCAGCAGCTGGACTAGCTCCTTTCAGGGCGGGGAGCTGTTTTTT. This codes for CASSWTSSFQGGELFF.

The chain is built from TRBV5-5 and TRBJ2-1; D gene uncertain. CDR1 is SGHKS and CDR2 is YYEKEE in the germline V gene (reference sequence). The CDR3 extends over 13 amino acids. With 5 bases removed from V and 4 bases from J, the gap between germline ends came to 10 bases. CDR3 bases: TGTGCCAGCAGTTCGATACGATACAATGAGCAGTTCTTC. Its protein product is CASSSIRYNEQFF.

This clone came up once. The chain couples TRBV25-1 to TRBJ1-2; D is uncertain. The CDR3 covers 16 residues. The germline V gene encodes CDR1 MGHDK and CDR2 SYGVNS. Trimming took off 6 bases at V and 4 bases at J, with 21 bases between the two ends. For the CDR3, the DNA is TGTGCCAGCAGCCCCGAGTGGGTGGGTTCCGGCTATGGCTACACCTTC. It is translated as CASSPEWVGSGYGYTF.

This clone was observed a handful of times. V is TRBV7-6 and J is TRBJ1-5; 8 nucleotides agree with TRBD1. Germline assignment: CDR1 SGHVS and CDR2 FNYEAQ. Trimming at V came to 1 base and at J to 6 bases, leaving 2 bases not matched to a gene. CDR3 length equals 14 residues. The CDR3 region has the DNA TGTGCCAGCAGCTTAGGACAGGGGAGTCAGCCCCAGCATTTT. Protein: CASSLGQGSQPQHF.

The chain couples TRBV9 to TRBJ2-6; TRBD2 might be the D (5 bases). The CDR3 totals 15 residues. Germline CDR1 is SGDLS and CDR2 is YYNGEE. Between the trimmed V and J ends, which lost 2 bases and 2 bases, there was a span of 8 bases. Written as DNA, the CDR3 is TGTGCCAGCAGCGTTCGGGGTGCTGGGGCCAACGTCCTGACTTTC. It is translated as CASSVRGAGANVLTF.

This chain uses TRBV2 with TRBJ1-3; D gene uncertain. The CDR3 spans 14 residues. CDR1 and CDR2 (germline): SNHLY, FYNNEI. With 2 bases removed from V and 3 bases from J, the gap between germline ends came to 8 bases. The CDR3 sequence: CASSEPRSGNTIYF. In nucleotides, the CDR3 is TGTGCCAGCAGTGAACCCAGAAGTGGAAACACCATATATTTT.

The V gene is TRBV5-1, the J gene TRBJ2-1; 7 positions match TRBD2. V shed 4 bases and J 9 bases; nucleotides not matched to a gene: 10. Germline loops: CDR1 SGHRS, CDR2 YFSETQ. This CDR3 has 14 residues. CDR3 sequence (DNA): TGCGCCAGCAGCCCAGGACTAGGGGAGAGTGAGCAGTTCTTC. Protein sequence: CASSPGLGESEQFF.

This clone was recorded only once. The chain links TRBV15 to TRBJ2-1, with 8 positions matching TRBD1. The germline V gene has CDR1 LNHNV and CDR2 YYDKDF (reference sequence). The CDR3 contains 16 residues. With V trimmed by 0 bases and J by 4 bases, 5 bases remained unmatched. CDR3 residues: CATSRDLQGAYNEQFF. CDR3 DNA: TGTGCCACCAGCAGAGATTTGCAGGGGGCATACAATGAGCAGTTCTTC.

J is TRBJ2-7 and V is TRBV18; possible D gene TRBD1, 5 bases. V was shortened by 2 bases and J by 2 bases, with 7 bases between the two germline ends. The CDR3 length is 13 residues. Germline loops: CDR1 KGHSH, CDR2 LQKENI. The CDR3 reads CASSPGAPYEQYF. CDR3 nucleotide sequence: TGTGCCAGCTCACCAGGGGCGCCCTACGAGCAGTACTTC.